One and the same sample provided the 29 T cell receptor beta chains below, sequenced in a study of molecular identifiers for immune sequencing clone quantification. MiXCR, run by TCRdb on the PCR reads, gives a single entry per CDR3 protein. Of hundreds of thousands of distinct CDR3 sequences listed, roughly 23% were seen once; the top ten hold 0.78%. Sequencing was done on a sample of naive CD8+ T cells from blood, with Jurkat cell RNA spiked in. As to subset: FACS-sorted CD8+CD4-CCR7+CD45RA+ naive T cells. All receptors derive from a human donor in good health. Some libraries in this study had Jurkat cell RNA spiked in.

The V gene is TRBV7-6, the J gene TRBJ2-7; 10 nucleotides match TRBD2. Trimming took 4 bases from V and 5 from J; bases not matched to a gene: 5. Per germline, CDR1 SGHVS and CDR2 FNYEAQ. The CDR3 sequence is 14 residues long. The CDR3 reads CASSSEREGNEQYF. CDR3 nucleotide sequence: TGTGCCAGCAGCTCAGAGCGGGAGGGGAACGAGCAGTACTTC. Together with reference TRBV7-6 and TRBJ2-7, the CDR3 gives the full variable domain: GAGVSQSPRYKVTKRGQDVALRCDPISGHVSLYWYRQALGQGPEFLTYFNYEAQQDKSGLPNDRFSAERPEGSISTLTIQRTEQRDSAMYRCASSSEREGNEQYFGPGTRLTVT.

About this clonotype itself: This could be a read error, since a much larger clone is one nucleotide away. V usage is TRBV9 and J usage is TRBJ1-5, with TRBD1 identical over 7 bases. The CDR3 consists of 15 residues. CDR1 and CDR2 from the germline V gene are SGDLS and YYNGEE. Unmatched junction bases numbered 6, after V lost 4 bases and J lost 2 bases. The chain's CDR3 is CASSTDRDCNQPQHF. Written as DNA, the CDR3 is TGTGCCAGCAGCACTGACAGGGATTGCAATCAGCCCCAGCATTTT. Complete variable domain (other parts from reference TRBV9 and TRBJ1-5): DSGVTQTPKHLITATGQRVTLRCSPRSGDLSVYWYQQSLDQGLQFLIQYYNGEERAKGNILERFSAQQFPDLHSELNLSSLELGDSALYFCASSTDRDCNQPQHFGDGTRLSIL.

The V and J genes are TRBV20-1 and TRBJ2-7; 7 bases are a match to TRBD1. Germline CDR1 DFQATT, CDR2 SNEGSKA (reference sequence). The V segment lost 3 bases and the J segment 9 bases; nucleotides outside the gene matches: 8. This CDR3 has 12 amino acids. The CDR3: CSARSGQDGQYF. The CDR3, as DNA: TGCAGTGCTAGGAGCGGACAGGACGGGCAGTACTTC.

A few counts support this clonotype. CDR3 nucleotide sequence: TGTGCCAGCAGTTTGGTCGGGTTTCAGCCCCAGCATTTT. Protein: CASSLVGFQPQHF. The chain links TRBV12-3 or TRBV12-4 to TRBJ1-5, with unresolved D. The CDR3 is made up of 13 amino acids. Trimming stripped 3 bases from V and 6 bases from J, with 9 bases between.

The CDR3 protein is CASSSSGGRNEQYF. As DNA, the CDR3 is TGTGCCAGCAGTTCAAGCGGCGGGCGGAACGAGCAGTACTTC. The chain couples TRBV28 to TRBJ2-7; tentative D call: TRBD2 (5 bases). V lost 4 bases to trimming and J lost 5 bases, with 15 bases between them. Germline V gene sequence: CDR1 MDHEN, CDR2 SYDVKM. The CDR3 has 14 amino acids.

A word on this clonotype: Germline is not matched at one junction end, which may reflect a read error. V and J are TRBV7-2 and TRBJ2-3; D uncertain. Looked up from germline, CDR1 is SGHTA and CDR2 is FQGNSA. This CDR3 is built from 16 residues. CDR3 protein: CASSILVQFSTDTQYF. CDR3 DNA sequence: TGTGCCAGCAGTATCCTCGTCCAGTTTAGCACAGATACCCAGTATTTT.

This clonotype showed up many times. The chain recombines TRBV5-1 with TRBJ2-7, with 7 nucleotides matching TRBD2. The ends lost 5 bases at V and 7 bases at J; junction bases unmatched: 6. CDR1 is SGHRS, CDR2 YFSETQ, per germline. There are 12 residues in the CDR3. The chain's CDR3 is CASRAGAGEQYF. DNA of the CDR3: TGCGCCAGCAGGGCGGGAGCGGGGGAGCAGTACTTC.

This clonotype has a count of ten or more. The chain uses TRBV3-1 and TRBJ2-1; the D gene is possibly TRBD2 (5 bases). CDR3 length equals 14 residues. V gave up 2 bases and J gave up 10 bases, with 15 bases separating them. From germline, CDR1 is LGHDT and CDR2 YNNKEL (reference sequence). This chain's CDR3 is CASSQQQRTLEQFF. Written as DNA, the CDR3 is TGTGCCAGCAGCCAACAGCAGCGGACTTTGGAGCAGTTCTTC.

This clonotype was seen a few times. The chain links TRBV30 to TRBJ1-1; D remains unclear. CDR1 is GTSNPN, CDR2 SVGIG, per germline (reference sequence). V gave up 3 bases and J gave up 4 bases, with 12 bases separating them. The CDR3 length is 13 residues. The CDR3 DNA follows: TGTGCCTGGAGACCTCCGGGGTCCACTGAAGCTTTCTTT. It translates to CAWRPPGSTEAFF.

For this clonotype: Possible read error: a much larger clone is one base away. The chain couples TRBV7-9 to TRBJ1-1, with D maybe TRBD1 (5 bases). Germline loops: CDR1 SEHNR, CDR2 FQNEAQ (reference sequence). The CDR3 loop spans 12 amino acids. The CDR3 bases are TGTGCCAGCAGACAAACCGGGACTGATGCTTTCTTT. This codes for CASRQTGTDAFF.

Concerning this clonotype: A junction boundary mismatches the germline segment, possibly from a read error. CDR3: CARSCAQLAEQCF. CDR3 in DNA: TGTGCCCGCAGTTGCGCCCAACTTGCTGAGCAGTGCTTC. V and J are TRBV6-5 and TRBJ2-1; D is uncertain. Germline loops: CDR1 MNHEY, CDR2 SVGAGI. This CDR3 is 13 amino acids long.

With respect to this clonotype: A junction end diverges from the germline sequence, so it may reflect a read error. The gene calls are TRBV12-3 or TRBV12-4 and TRBJ2-2, with TRBD2 matching 10 bases. This CDR3 spans 14 amino acids. CDR3 in amino acids: CASSSGLAPGELFF. The CDR3 DNA reads TGTGCCAGCAGTTCGGGACTAGCGCCCGGAGAGCTGTTTTTT.

There are many counts of this clonotype. The chain links TRBV20-1 to TRBJ2-3; D possibly corresponds to TRBD2 (7 bases). V was shortened by 5 bases and J by 4 bases, with 13 bases between the two germline ends. The CDR3 contains 13 residues. Germline CDR1 DFQATT, CDR2 SNEGSKA (reference sequence). DNA of the CDR3: TGCAGTGCTGAGGGGGGGGGGCCAGATACGCAGTATTTT. Translated: CSAEGGGPDTQYF.

In regard to this clonotype: A much larger clone is a single base away; this may be a read error. The rearrangement uses TRBV4-1 and TRBJ1-2; 8 nucleotides line up with TRBD1. Per germline, CDR1 MGHRA and CDR2 YSYEKL. This CDR3 spans 16 amino acids. V was clipped by 1 base and J by 2 bases; unmatched bases: 6. The CDR3 sequence is CASSQGSDRANYGYTF. The CDR3 nucleotides are TGCGCCAGCAGCCAAGGGTCGGACAGGGCGAACTATGGCTACACCTTC.

The gene calls are TRBV11-2 and TRBJ2-7; possibly TRBD1 for D (5 bases). Between the trimmed V and J ends, which lost 5 bases and 5 bases, there was a span of 19 bases. The CDR3 has 15 amino acids. The germline CDR1 and CDR2 sequences are SGHAT and FQNNGV. The CDR3 coding sequence is TGTGCCAGCAGCGCATACAGGACCTTCAGGGACGAGCAGTACTTC. This gives the protein CASSAYRTFRDEQYF. Full variable domain (rest looked up from reference TRBV11-2 and TRBJ2-7): EAGVAQSPRYKIIEKRQSVAFWCNPISGHATLYWYQQILGQGPKLLIQFQNNGVVDDSQLPKDRFSAERLKGVDSTLKIQPAKLEDSAVYLCASSAYRTFRDEQYFGPGTRLTVT.

Concerning this clonotype: Mismatch with germline at one junction end may stem from a read error. V gene TRBV3-1 combines with J gene TRBJ1-1, with 8 bases lining up with TRBD1. This CDR3 is 13 amino acids long. The germline V gene has CDR1 LGHDT and CDR2 YNNKEL (reference sequence). The chain's CDR3 is CASSQAGTGIAFF. CDR3 in DNA: TGTGCCAGCAGCCAGGCCGGGACAGGTATAGCTTTCTTC.

A word on this clonotype: It may be a read error: a sequence one base away is much more abundant. Here the CDR3 omits its conserved ending phenylalanine or tryptophan, so a read error is the likely source. This sequence joins TRBV4-3 and TRBJ2-1; 7 positions match TRBD1. The germline V gene has CDR1 LGHNA and CDR2 YSLEER. The V and J ends lost 0 bases and 4 bases, in that order; junction bases with no gene match: 9. The CDR3 totals 17 residues. The CDR3 loop is CASSQERYRGMYNEQFY. The CDR3 bases are TGCGCCAGCAGCCAAGAGCGGTACAGGGGTATGTACAATGAGCAGTTCTAC.

Details on this clonotype: A much larger clonotype is one base distant, so this may be a read error. The chain carries TRBV30 and TRBJ1-1, with no clear D. Germline CDR1 and CDR2: GTSNPN and SVGIG (reference sequence). There are 13 residues in the CDR3. The CDR3 DNA reads TGTGTCTGGAGCGGACTGCTGAACACTGAAGCTTTCTTT. It is translated as CVWSGLLNTEAFF.

The chain is built from TRBV7-8 and TRBJ2-1; TRBD1 might be the D (6 bases). The CDR3 runs to 13 residues. V was pared by 1 base and J by 9 bases, with 10 bases between. Germline-derived CDR1 and CDR2 are SGHVS and FQNEAQ. The CDR3: CASSLVGAGEQFF. CDR3 DNA sequence: TGTGCCAGCAGCTTAGTGGGGGCGGGTGAGCAGTTCTTC.

About this clonotype: This sequence may be a read error, since a much larger clone differs from it by one base. The V gene is TRBV21-1, the J gene TRBJ1-1. TRBV21-1 is termed a pseudogene. CDR3 size: 18 residues. CDR3 nucleotide sequence: TGTGCCAGCAGCGCCGGAAGCGGGGAGGGCGGCGTATGCTCTGAAGCTTTCTTT. As protein: CASSAGSGEGGVCSEAFF.

This clonotype came up a few times. V gene TRBV11-2 combines with J gene TRBJ2-7; D could derive from TRBD1 or TRBD2 (6 bases each). The CDR3 contains 15 residues. The V gene's germline CDR1 is SGHAT and CDR2 FQNNGV. Trimming shortened V by 0 bases and J by 4 bases, and 13 bases separated the two germline ends. CDR3: CASSLDPGGVYEQYF. The CDR3 region has the DNA TGTGCCAGCAGCTTAGATCCCGGGGGCGTATACGAGCAGTACTTC. Full variable domain (remainder filled in from reference TRBV11-2 and TRBJ2-7): EAGVAQSPRYKIIEKRQSVAFWCNPISGHATLYWYQQILGQGPKLLIQFQNNGVVDDSQLPKDRFSAERLKGVDSTLKIQPAKLEDSAVYLCASSLDPGGVYEQYFGPGTRLTVT.

This clonotype showed up just a few times. CDR3 sequence: CASSSGTETQYF. The CDR3 region has the DNA TGTGCCAGCAGTTCAGGGACAGAGACCCAGTACTTC. The chain links TRBV6-5 to TRBJ2-5; the D gene could be TRBD1 or TRBD2 (5 bases each). In germline, CDR1 is MNHEY, CDR2 SVGAGI. The CDR3 is 12 amino acids. V was clipped by 4 bases and J by 4 bases, with 7 bases between them.

This clonotype was recorded at least ten times. The V call is TRBV30, the J call TRBJ1-2; a weak D match, TRBD1 (5 bases). The CDR3 length is 11 residues. Trimming cost V 2 bases and J 8 bases, with 9 bases left between them. CDR1 GTSNPN and CDR2 SVGIG come from the germline V gene (reference sequence). This CDR3 is CAWSSGGGYTF. CDR3 DNA sequence: TGTGCCTGGAGTTCCGGGGGAGGCTACACCTTC.

This clonotype was seen more than once but under ten times. The J gene is TRBJ1-1, the V gene TRBV9; 7 positions agree with TRBD1. CDR1 and CDR2 from the germline V gene are SGDLS and YYNGEE. J gave up 6 bases and V 2 bases, and 7 bases lay outside the gene matches. The CDR3 extends over 14 amino acids. The CDR3 spells CASSVASTGPEAFF. DNA for the CDR3: TGTGCCAGCAGCGTGGCCTCGACAGGGCCTGAAGCTTTCTTT. Combining the CDR3 with reference TRBV9 and TRBJ1-1 gives the whole variable domain DSGVTQTPKHLITATGQRVTLRCSPRSGDLSVYWYQQSLDQGLQFLIQYYNGEERAKGNILERFSAQQFPDLHSELNLSSLELGDSALYFCASSVASTGPEAFFGQGTRLTVV.

The chain couples TRBV7-6 to TRBJ2-5; a weak D match, TRBD2 (5 bases). The V end was cut by 1 base, the J end by 9 bases, with 15 bases between. The CDR3 spans 14 residues. The germline gives CDR1 SGHVS, CDR2 FNYEAQ. The CDR3 protein is CASSLGSERPAQYF. CDR3 nucleotides: TGTGCCAGCAGCTTAGGGAGCGAGCGGCCGGCCCAGTACTTC.

In this sample, this clonotype turned up many times. The chain couples TRBV5-4 to TRBJ2-7, with 12 bases matching TRBD2. The CDR3 contains 16 residues. Trimming took 3 bases from V and 7 from J; bases not matched to a gene: 11. CDR1 SGHNT and CDR2 YYREEE come from the germline V gene (reference sequence). CDR3 bases: TGTGCCAGCAGCTCCGGACTAGCGGGGAGTCTTCAGGAGCAGTACTTC. Amino acids: CASSSGLAGSLQEQYF.

Comment on this clonotype: The junction differs from germline at one of its ends, possibly a read error. The chain is built from TRBV29-1 and TRBJ2-4; D unclear. The CDR3 covers 11 residues. Germline V gives CDR1 SQVTM, CDR2 ANQGSEA. In nucleotides, the CDR3 is TGCCGCGTTGTCCGGATAGGCAGTCAGTACTTC. This sequence encodes CRVVRIGSQYF.

This clonotype was seen many times. CDR3 amino acids: CASSPDRGNQPQHF. The CDR3 DNA is TGTGCCAGCAGTCCGGACAGGGGAAATCAGCCCCAGCATTTT. V usage is TRBV7-9 and J usage is TRBJ1-5; TRBD1 matches 9 bases. This CDR3 has 14 residues. Germline V gene data show CDR1 as SEHNR and CDR2 as FQNEAQ (reference sequence). V gave up 6 bases and J gave up 4 bases; unmatched junction bases: 4. Complete variable domain (other parts from reference TRBV7-9 and TRBJ1-5): DTGVSQNPRHKITKRGQNVTFRCDPISEHNRLYWYRQTLGQGPEFLTYFQNEAQLEKSRLLSDRFSAERPKGSFSTLEIQRTEQGDSAMYLCASSPDRGNQPQHFGDGTRLSIL.

This clonotype was observed at least ten times. The chain joins TRBV7-9 to TRBJ2-1; D unresolved. This CDR3 spans 16 amino acids. In germline, CDR1 is SEHNR, CDR2 FQNEAQ (reference sequence). Trimming left V 5 bases short and J 3 bases short, with 17 bases between. The CDR3 here is CASSHTVGGFYNEQFF. CDR3 DNA sequence: TGTGCCAGCAGCCACACTGTAGGCGGATTCTACAATGAGCAGTTCTTC.